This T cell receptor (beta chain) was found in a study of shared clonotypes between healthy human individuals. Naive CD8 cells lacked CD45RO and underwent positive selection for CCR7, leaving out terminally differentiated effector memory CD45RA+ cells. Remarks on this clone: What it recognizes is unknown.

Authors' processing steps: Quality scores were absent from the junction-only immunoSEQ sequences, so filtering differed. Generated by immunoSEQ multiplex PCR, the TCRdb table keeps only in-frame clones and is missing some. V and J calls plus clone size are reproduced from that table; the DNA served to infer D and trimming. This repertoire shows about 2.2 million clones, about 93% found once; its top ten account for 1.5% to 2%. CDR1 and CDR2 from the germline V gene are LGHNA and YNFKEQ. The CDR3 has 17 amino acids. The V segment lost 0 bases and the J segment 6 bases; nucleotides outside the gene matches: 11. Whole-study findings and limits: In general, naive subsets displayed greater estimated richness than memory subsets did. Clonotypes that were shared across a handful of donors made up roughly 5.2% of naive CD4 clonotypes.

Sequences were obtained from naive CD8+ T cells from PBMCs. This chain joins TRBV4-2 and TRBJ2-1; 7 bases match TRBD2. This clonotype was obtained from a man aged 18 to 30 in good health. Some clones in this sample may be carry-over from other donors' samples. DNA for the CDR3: TGTGCCAGCAGCCAAGATCCAGGCGGGAGAGTCGGCAATGAGCAGTTCTTC. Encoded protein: CASSQDPGGRVGNEQFF.